This is a list of T cell receptor beta chains from one sample in a study of T cell responses to AZD1222 COVID-19 vaccine. The method was immunoSEQ multiplex PCR; TCRdb's version includes in-frame clones alone and lacks a portion of them. The sample lists fewer than 150,000 clones, 70% to 90% occurring once. This sample comprised peripheral blood, obtained on day 0 of AZD1222 vaccination. The receptors derive from an adult in good health. CDR3s include the opening cysteine and the closing phenylalanine or tryptophan. The D gene is left open where the match is weak. Clone size appears in some rows only: once, few, many, or a class for an expanded clone.

D gene	V gene	J gene	clone size	CDR3 DNA	CDR3 protein
TRBD1	TRBV11-1	TRBJ2-7	.	TGTGCCAGCAGCTCGGACAGGGGCGGCGAGCAGTACTTC	CASSSDRGGEQYF
TRBD1	TRBV5-4	TRBJ1-2	.	TGTGCCAGCAGCCCCCGGGACAGGGTCTTGGGGGGCTACACCTTC	CASSPRDRVLGGYTF
TRBD1	TRBV19	TRBJ1-5	once	TGTGCCAGTAGTGATTATGGGACAGGGGGAAATCGGCCCCAGCATTTT	CASSDYGTGGNRPQHF
.	TRBV7-2	TRBJ1-1	.	TGTGCCAGCCTCAGGGTCCTCATGAACACTGAAGCTTTCTTT	CASLRVLMNTEAFF
.	TRBV18	TRBJ1-3	.	TGTGCCAGCTCACCGGGTTTCTCTGGAAACACCATATATTTT	CASSPGFSGNTIYF
.	TRBV9	TRBJ1-1	few	TGTGCCAGCAGCCCACCTGGGTCAGGGGCGACTGAAGCTTTCTTT	CASSPPGSGATEAFF
.	TRBV3-1/TRBV3-2	TRBJ1-3	.	TGTGCCAGCAGCCACCCTCGATGGGGAGGTGGAAACACCATATATTTT	CASSHPRWGGGNTIYF
.	TRBV30	TRBJ1-2	few	TGTGCCTGGAGTGTCTCTTCCCACTATGGCTACACCTTC	CAWSVSSHYGYTF
.	TRBV28	TRBJ2-2	.	TGTGCCAGCAGTTTCCTAGCCCCCGGGGAGCTGTTTTTT	CASSFLAPGELFF
.	TRBV7-3	TRBJ2-2	.	TGTGCCAGCAGCTTAACTCCGGACACCGGGGAGCTGTTTTTT	CASSLTPDTGELFF
TRBD2	TRBV18	TRBJ2-7	.	TGTGCCAGCTCTCCCGGGGTAGCGGGCGACTCCTACGAGCAGTACTTC	CASSPGVAGDSYEQYF
TRBD1	TRBV18	TRBJ1-2	.	TGTGCCAGCTCACGGGACAGTAACTATGGCTACACCTTC	CASSRDSNYGYTF
.	TRBV5-4	TRBJ2-5	.	TGTGCCAGCAGCCCGCCTGGGGAACAAGAGACCCAGTACTTC	CASSPPGEQETQYF
TRBD1	TRBV4-1	TRBJ2-6	.	TGCGCCAGCAGCGCGGGACAGGGTAACTCTGGGGCCAACGTCCTGACTTTC	CASSAGQGNSGANVLTF
TRBD2	TRBV4-1	TRBJ2-1	.	TGCGGTGCGGGGGGGTCCGGCAATGAGCAGTTCTTC	CGAGGSGNEQFF
TRBD1	TRBV10-3	TRBJ2-5	.	TGTGCCATCGGTGGGACAGGGAAAGAGACCCAGTACTTC	CAIGGTGKETQYF
TRBD1	TRBV3-1/TRBV3-2	TRBJ1-5	.	TGTGCCAGCAGCCAAGTACAGGGGCACAGCAATCAGCCCCAGCATTTT	CASSQVQGHSNQPQHF
.	TRBV30	TRBJ1-2	.	TGTGCCTGGAGTAGGGTAGGCCTGAGAGCCTATGGCTACACCTTC	CAWSRVGLRAYGYTF
.	TRBV28	TRBJ2-1	.	TGTGCCAGCATCGACCTAGCCCTCAATAAGCAGTTCTTC	CASIDLALNKQFF
TRBD2	TRBV18	TRBJ2-7	.	TGTGCCAGCTCACCCCCGACTAGCGGGAGGCACTACGAGCAGTACTTC	CASSPPTSGRHYEQYF
.	TRBV5-1	TRBJ1-2	.	TGCGCCAGCAGCTTGGCCGGGGGGGCACAAAACTATGATGGCTACACCTTC	CASSLAGGAQNYDGYTF
.	TRBV7-8	TRBJ2-7	few	TGTGCCAGCAGCTTCCAGGGAAGGACCTACGAGCAGTACTTC	CASSFQGRTYEQYF
.	TRBV28	TRBJ2-6	once	TGTGCCAGCAGTTACGTCACCCCTGGGGCCAACGTCCTGACTTTC	CASSYVTPGANVLTF
.	TRBV13	TRBJ2-2	many	TGTGCCAGCAGCTCTCCTAGCTCCGGGGAGCTGTTTTTT	CASSSPSSGELFF
.	TRBV27	TRBJ2-5	once	TGTGCCAGCAGTTTATGGGGGGCTGAGACCCAGTACTTC	CASSLWGAETQYF
.	TRBV28	TRBJ2-1	.	TGTGCCAGCAGTTACCAGTCATTGGGGGATGAGCAGTTCTTC	CASSYQSLGDEQFF